Sequencing of this T cell receptor beta chain was carried out in a study of spatial heterogeneity in lung cancer. Time point denoted: sample taken at primary tumor resection. The authors sequenced whole RNA from tumor, nontumor lung or frozen PBMC without sorting. V lost 5 bases and J lost 0; bases outside the gene matches: 4. The CDR3 sequence is 13 residues long. The germline gives CDR1 SQVTM, CDR2 ANQGSEA. TCRdb passed the 5' RACE reads through MiXCR, listing each CDR3 protein once. The sample lists roughly 80,000 distinct CDR3 sequences, over 9.5% occurring once. Only a few counts were recorded for this clonotype.

This sequence originates from a male donor with early-stage non-small cell lung cancer. This sequence joins TRBV29-1 and TRBJ2-7; 7 bases agree with TRBD1. Sequencing used PBMCs, obtained at surgery. In DNA, the CDR3 is TGCAGCGTTAAGGACAGGAGCTCCTACGAGCAGTACTTC. It encodes CSVKDRSSYEQYF.